The entry that follows covers one T cell receptor (beta chain) sequence. Its antigen remains unidentified. The V end lost 3 bases, the J end lost 1 base, and 24 bases lay between the germline ends. The CDR3 extends over 19 amino acids. The germline CDR1 and CDR2 sequences are SGDLS and YYNGEE. This record belongs to a study of T cell responses to AZD1222 COVID-19 vaccine. Across the study: The analysis combined second doses at about 4 or about 12 weeks.

Study-wide points: Baseline serostatus was positive in only six AZD1222 recipients. Donor demographics were predominantly white British with a female majority; clonal diversity may be underestimated. The repertoires were collected only after the peak T cell response.

Profiled with immunoSEQ multiplex PCR; TCRdb holds only in-frame clones, not every one. The sample shows roughly 120,000 clones, roughly 90% of them seen only once. This chain links TRBV9 with TRBJ2-3; D is tentatively TRBD1 or TRBD2 (5 bases each). The receptor's source is an adult in good health. The specimen comprised peripheral blood, sampled on day 0 of AZD1222 vaccination. In nucleotides, the CDR3 is TGTGCCAGCAGCGCCAGGGACGTGATACCCCGTACCCGCACAGATACGCAGTATTTT. Protein product: CASSARDVIPRTRTDTQYF.